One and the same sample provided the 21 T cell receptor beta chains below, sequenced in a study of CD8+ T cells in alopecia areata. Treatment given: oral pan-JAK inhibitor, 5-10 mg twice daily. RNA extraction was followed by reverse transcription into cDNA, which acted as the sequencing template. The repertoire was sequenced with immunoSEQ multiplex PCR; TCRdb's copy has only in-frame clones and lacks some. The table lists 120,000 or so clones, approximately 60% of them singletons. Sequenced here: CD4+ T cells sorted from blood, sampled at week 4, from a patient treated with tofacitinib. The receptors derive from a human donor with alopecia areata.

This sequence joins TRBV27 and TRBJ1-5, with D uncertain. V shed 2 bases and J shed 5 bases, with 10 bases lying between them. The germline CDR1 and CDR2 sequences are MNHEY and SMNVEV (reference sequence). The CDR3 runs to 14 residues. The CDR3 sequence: CASSLIGGDQPQHF. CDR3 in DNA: TGTGCCAGCAGTTTAATCGGCGGGGATCAGCCCCAGCATTTT.

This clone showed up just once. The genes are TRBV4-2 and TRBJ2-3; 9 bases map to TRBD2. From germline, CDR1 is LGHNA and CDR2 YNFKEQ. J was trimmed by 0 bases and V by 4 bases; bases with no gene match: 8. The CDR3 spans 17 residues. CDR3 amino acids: CASSPRPGLASTDTQYF. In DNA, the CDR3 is TGTGCCAGCAGCCCGAGACCGGGACTAGCAAGCACAGATACGCAGTATTTT.

CDR3 amino acids: CASSLDGVASNEQFF. CDR3 coding DNA: TGTGCCAGCAGCTTAGATGGGGTGGCCTCCAATGAGCAGTTCTTC. The chain links TRBV11-2 to TRBJ2-1, with D hard to call. The CDR3 has 15 residues. The ends were cut back, 0 bases at V and 6 bases at J, with 12 bases in the middle. Looked up from germline, CDR1 is SGHAT and CDR2 is FQNNGV.

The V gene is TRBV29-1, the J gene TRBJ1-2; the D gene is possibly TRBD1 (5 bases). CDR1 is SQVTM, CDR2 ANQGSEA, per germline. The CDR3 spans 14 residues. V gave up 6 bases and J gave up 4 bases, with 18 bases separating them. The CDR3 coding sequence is TGCAGCGTGCCAGGGCAGGGAGCTTTCTATGGCTACACCTTC. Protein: CSVPGQGAFYGYTF.

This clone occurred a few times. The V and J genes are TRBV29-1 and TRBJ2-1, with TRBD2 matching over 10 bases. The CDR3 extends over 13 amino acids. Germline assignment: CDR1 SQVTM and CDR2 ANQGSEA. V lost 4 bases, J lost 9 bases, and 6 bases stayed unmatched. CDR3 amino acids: CSVAASGGGEQFF. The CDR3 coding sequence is TGCAGCGTTGCAGCTAGCGGGGGAGGTGAGCAGTTCTTC.

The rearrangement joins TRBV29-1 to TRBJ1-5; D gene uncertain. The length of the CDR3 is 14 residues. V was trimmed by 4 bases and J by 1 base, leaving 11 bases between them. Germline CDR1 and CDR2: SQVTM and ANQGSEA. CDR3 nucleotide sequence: TGCAGCGTTGGCGAAAGCGTCAGCAATCAGCCCCAGCATTTT. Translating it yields CSVGESVSNQPQHF. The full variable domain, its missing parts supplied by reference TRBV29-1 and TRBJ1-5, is SAVISQKPSRDICQRGTSLTIQCQVDSQVTMMFWYRQQPGQSLTLIATANQGSEATYESGFVIDKFPISRPNLTFSTLTVSNMSPEDSSIYLCSVGESVSNQPQHFGDGTRLSIL.

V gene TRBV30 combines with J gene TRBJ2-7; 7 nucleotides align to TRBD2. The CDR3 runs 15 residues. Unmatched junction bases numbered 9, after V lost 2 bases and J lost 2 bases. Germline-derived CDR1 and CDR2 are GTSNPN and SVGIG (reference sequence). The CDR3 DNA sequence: TGTGCCTGGAGTCCCCTCCTAGGACTAGCCTACGAGCAGTACTTC. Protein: CAWSPLLGLAYEQYF. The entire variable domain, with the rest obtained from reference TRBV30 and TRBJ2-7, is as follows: SQTIHQWPATLVQPVGSPLSLECTVEGTSNPNLYWYRQAAGRGLQLLFYSVGIGQISSEVPQNLSASRPQDRQFILSSKKLLLSDSGFYLCAWSPLLGLAYEQYFGPGTRLTVT.

CDR3 coding DNA: TGTGCCAGCAGCTTAGTTGAGTTGAACACTGAAGCTTTCTTT. Translated: CASSLVELNTEAFF. This chain joins TRBV11-2 and TRBJ1-1; D remains unclear. This CDR3 comprises 14 residues. V lost 1 base and J lost 0, with 6 bases in between. The germline V gene has CDR1 SGHAT and CDR2 FQNNGV. The whole variable domain, remainder taken from reference TRBV11-2 and TRBJ1-1, is EAGVAQSPRYKIIEKRQSVAFWCNPISGHATLYWYQQILGQGPKLLIQFQNNGVVDDSQLPKDRFSAERLKGVDSTLKIQPAKLEDSAVYLCASSLVELNTEAFFGQGTRLTVV.

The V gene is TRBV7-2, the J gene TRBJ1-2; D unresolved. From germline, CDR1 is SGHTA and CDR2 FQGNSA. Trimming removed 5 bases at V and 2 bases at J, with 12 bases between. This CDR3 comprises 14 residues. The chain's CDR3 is CASSLRTENYGYTF. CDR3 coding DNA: TGTGCCAGCAGCCTCCGGACGGAGAACTATGGCTACACCTTC.

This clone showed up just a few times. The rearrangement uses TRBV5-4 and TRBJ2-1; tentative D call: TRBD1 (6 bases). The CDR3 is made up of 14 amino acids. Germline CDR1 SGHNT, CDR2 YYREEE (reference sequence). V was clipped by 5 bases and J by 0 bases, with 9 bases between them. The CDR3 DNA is TGTGCCAGCAGACCGGACAGCTCCTACAATGAGCAGTTCTTC. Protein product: CASRPDSSYNEQFF.

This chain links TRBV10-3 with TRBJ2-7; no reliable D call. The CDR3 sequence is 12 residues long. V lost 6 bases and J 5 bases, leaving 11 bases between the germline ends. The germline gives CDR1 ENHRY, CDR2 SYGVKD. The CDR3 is CAISLTTDEQYF. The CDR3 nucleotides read TGTGCCATCAGCCTTACAACAGACGAGCAGTACTTC.

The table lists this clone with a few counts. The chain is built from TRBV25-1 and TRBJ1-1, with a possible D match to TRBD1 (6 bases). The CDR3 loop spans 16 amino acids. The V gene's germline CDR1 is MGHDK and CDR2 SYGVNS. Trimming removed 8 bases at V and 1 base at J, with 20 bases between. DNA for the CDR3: TGTGCCAGCGGCCGAATGGGGGCGCGGGGGAACACTGAAGCTTTCTTT. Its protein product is CASGRMGARGNTEAFF.

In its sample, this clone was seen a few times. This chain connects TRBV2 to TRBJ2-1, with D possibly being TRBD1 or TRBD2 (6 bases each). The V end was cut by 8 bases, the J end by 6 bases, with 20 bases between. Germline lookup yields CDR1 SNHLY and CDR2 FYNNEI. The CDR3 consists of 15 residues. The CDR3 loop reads CASAKRQVGGNEQFF. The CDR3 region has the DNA TGTGCCAGCGCCAAAAGACAGGTGGGGGGCAATGAGCAGTTCTTC.

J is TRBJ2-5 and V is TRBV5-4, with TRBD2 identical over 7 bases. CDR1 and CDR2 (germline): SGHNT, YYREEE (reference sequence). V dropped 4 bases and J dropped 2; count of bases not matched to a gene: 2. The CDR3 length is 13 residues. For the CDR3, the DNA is TGTGCCAGCAGCGGGCGGGGGCAAGAGACCCAGTACTTC. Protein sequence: CASSGRGQETQYF.

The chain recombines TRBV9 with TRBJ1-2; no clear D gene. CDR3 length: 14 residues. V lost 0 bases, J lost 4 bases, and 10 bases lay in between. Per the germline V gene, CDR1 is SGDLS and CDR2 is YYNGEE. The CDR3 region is CASSVDPQAYGYTF. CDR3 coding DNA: TGTGCCAGCAGCGTAGACCCCCAGGCCTATGGCTACACCTTC.

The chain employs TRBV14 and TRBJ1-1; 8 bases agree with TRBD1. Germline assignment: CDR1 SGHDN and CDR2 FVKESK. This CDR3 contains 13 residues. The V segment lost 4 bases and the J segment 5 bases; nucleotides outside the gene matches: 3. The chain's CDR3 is CASSLNRGTEAFF. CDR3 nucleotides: TGTGCCAGCAGCCTAAACAGGGGGACTGAAGCTTTCTTT. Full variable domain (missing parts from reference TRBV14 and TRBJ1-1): EAGVTQFPSHSVIEKGQTVTLRCDPISGHDNLYWYRRVMGKEIKFLLHFVKESKQDESGMPNNRFLAERTGGTYSTLKVQPAELEDSGVYFCASSLNRGTEAFFGQGTRLTVV.

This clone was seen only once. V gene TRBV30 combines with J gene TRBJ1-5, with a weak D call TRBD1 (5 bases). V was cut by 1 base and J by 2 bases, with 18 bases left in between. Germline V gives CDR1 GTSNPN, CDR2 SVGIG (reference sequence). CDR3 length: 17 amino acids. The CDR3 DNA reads TGTGCCTGGAGTGGTTCGTTCGGGGCCGTGGGCAATCAGCCCCAGCATTTT. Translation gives CAWSGSFGAVGNQPQHF.

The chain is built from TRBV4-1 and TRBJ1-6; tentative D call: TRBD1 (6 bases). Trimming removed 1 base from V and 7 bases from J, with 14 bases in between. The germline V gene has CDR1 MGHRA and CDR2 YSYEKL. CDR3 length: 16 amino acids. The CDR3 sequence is CASSQVGEGQNSPLHF. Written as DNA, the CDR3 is TGCGCCAGCAGCCAAGTGGGAGAAGGACAGAATTCACCCCTCCACTTT.

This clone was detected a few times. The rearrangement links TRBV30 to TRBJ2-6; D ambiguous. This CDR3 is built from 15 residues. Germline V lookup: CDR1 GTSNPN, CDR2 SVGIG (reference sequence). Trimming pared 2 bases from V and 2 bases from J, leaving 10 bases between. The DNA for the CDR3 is TGTGCCTGGAGTTTAGGGTTCCCTGGGGCCAACGTCCTGACTTTC. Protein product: CAWSLGFPGANVLTF.

The CDR3 nucleotides are TGTGCCAGCAGCGGGGACCCGGAGGGGTCCTACGAGCAGTACTTC. Its protein is CASSGDPEGSYEQYF. V is TRBV5-4 and J is TRBJ2-7, with D maybe TRBD2 (6 bases). This CDR3 is 15 amino acids long. Germline V CDR1 and CDR2: SGHNT, YYREEE (reference sequence). V was shortened by 4 bases and J by 1 base, with 15 bases between the two germline ends.

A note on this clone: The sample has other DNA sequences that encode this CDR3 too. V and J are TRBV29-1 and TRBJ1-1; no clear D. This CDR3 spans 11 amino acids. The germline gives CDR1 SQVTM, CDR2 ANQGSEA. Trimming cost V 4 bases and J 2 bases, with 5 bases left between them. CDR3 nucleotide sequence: TGCAGCGTTGTTTCTAACACTGAAGCTTTCTTT. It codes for CSVVSNTEAFF.